The clone carrying this T cell receptor (beta chain) appeared many times. The antigen is not known. These data are taken from a study of molecular identifiers for immune sequencing clone quantification. The authors built bulk TCR libraries by previously described methods with listed TCR primers. TCRdb re-analysed the PCR reads in MiXCR, keeping a single row per CDR3 protein. Of under 800,000 distinct CDR3 sequences in the sample, approximately 24% were seen once. A CD8+CD4-CCR7+CD45RA+ gate was used to sort naive CD8 T cells. Findings and limits, study-wide: It was shown that clones above 20 RNA copies held over 98% of effector molecules, but under 1% in naive cells.

The clonotype comes from a human donor in good health. Some libraries in this study had Jurkat cell RNA spiked in. The source material was naive CD8+ T cells from blood, with Jurkat cell RNA spiked in. Regarding subset: FACS-sorted CD8+CD4-CCR7+CD45RA+ naive T cells.

The CDR3 nucleotides are TGTGCCAGCAACCCCAGGGGGAACACTGAAGCTTTCTTT. This encodes CASNPRGNTEAFF. The chain links TRBV2 to TRBJ1-1; D might be TRBD1 (6 bases). Germline loops: CDR1 SNHLY, CDR2 FYNNEI. Between the trimmed V and J ends, which lost 7 bases and 1 base, there was a span of 10 bases. The CDR3 is 13 residues long.